Each of the 14 T cell receptor beta chains below was sequenced from the same sample in a study of blood T cell repertoires in COVID-19. The repertoire was sequenced with immunoSEQ multiplex PCR; TCRdb's copy has only in-frame clones and lacks some. The sample has hundreds of thousands of clones, about 85% seen once. The sample was peripheral blood. Receptor source: a woman aged 18 to 35 with acute or convalescent COVID-19.

The rearrangement uses TRBV2 and TRBJ1-2, with 8 bases identical to TRBD1. Germline V CDR1 and CDR2: SNHLY, FYNNEI. CDR3 length: 15 amino acids. V gave up 7 bases and J gave up 2 bases; unmatched junction bases: 9. The CDR3 spells CASTRDRLSNYGYTF. In DNA form, the CDR3 reads TGTGCCAGCACTCGGGACAGGCTCTCGAACTATGGCTACACCTTC.

The chain couples TRBV30 to TRBJ2-2, with D tentatively TRBD1 (6 bases). V was trimmed by 0 bases and J by 1 base, leaving 9 bases between them. This CDR3 comprises 15 residues. Germline assignment: CDR1 GTSNPN and CDR2 SVGIG (reference sequence). The CDR3 here is CAWSVLGQNTGELFF. The CDR3 DNA sequence: TGTGCCTGGAGTGTACTGGGACAGAACACCGGGGAGCTGTTTTTT.

This clone has just one count. V is TRBV9 and J is TRBJ2-7; D not certain. In germline, CDR1 is SGDLS, CDR2 YYNGEE. V shed 0 bases and J shed 8 bases, with 12 bases lying between them. The CDR3 extends over 13 amino acids. The DNA for the CDR3 is TGTGCCAGCAGCGTAGGAGATACTACGAAGCAGTACTTC. It translates to CASSVGDTTKQYF. Looking up the rest from reference TRBV9 and TRBJ2-7 gives the full variable domain: DSGVTQTPKHLITATGQRVTLRCSPRSGDLSVYWYQQSLDQGLQFLIQYYNGEERAKGNILERFSAQQFPDLHSELNLSSLELGDSALYFCASSVGDTTKQYFGPGTRLTVT.

V is TRBV6-2 or TRBV6-3 and J is TRBJ1-5, with D uncertain. Germline V gene sequence: CDR1 MNHEY, CDR2 SVGEGT. The CDR3 contains 13 residues. Between the trimmed V and J ends, which lost 2 bases and 4 bases, there was a span of 6 bases. The CDR3 loop is CASSYLLNQPQHF. The CDR3 DNA reads TGTGCCAGCAGTTACCTGTTAAATCAGCCCCAGCATTTT.

The rearrangement joins TRBV24-1 to TRBJ2-2; D perhaps matches TRBD2 (5 bases). The V and J ends lost 5 bases and 5 bases respectively, with 8 bases between them. The V gene's germline CDR1 is KGHDR and CDR2 SFDVKD. This CDR3 contains 13 residues. CDR3 DNA: TGTGCCACCAGTGGAACTAGGACCGGGGAGCTGTTTTTT. Translation gives CATSGTRTGELFF.

The V and J genes are TRBV27 and TRBJ1-6; possible D gene TRBD1, 5 bases. The CDR3 is 17 residues long. Germline V gene sequence: CDR1 MNHEY, CDR2 SMNVEV (reference sequence). V lost 1 base, J lost 10 bases, and 20 bases lay in between. CDR3 nucleotides: TGTGCCAGCAGTTTATTTCTGCCGGCAGGGCGGGGATCACCCCTCCACTTT. Its translation is CASSLFLPAGRGSPLHF.

The gene calls are TRBV21-1 and TRBJ1-4. TRBV21-1 is a pseudogene segment. The CDR3 totals 16 residues. The CDR3 here is CASVKIQWRSNEKLFF. In DNA, the CDR3 is TGTGCCAGCGTTAAAATTCAATGGAGGTCAAATGAAAAACTGTTTTTT.

The V and J genes are TRBV6-5 and TRBJ1-2, with 7 bases identical to TRBD1. The CDR3 has 14 residues. CDR1 is MNHEY, CDR2 SVGAGI, per germline. Germline trimming cut 5 bases from V and 8 bases from J; bases unmatched to any gene: 11. The CDR3 sequence: CASSLNRGEEGYTF. The CDR3 DNA sequence: TGTGCCAGCAGTCTAAACAGGGGAGAGGAGGGCTACACCTTC.

About this clone itself: This sample includes further DNA sequences coding for the same CDR3. V gene TRBV3-1 (or the pseudogene TRBV3-2) combines with J gene TRBJ2-5; TRBD2 might be the D (5 bases). Germline CDR1 reads LGHDT; CDR2 reads YNNKEL (reference sequence). This CDR3 has 13 amino acids. Trimming pared 1 base from V and 4 bases from J, leaving 7 bases between. In nucleotides, the CDR3 is TGTGCCAGCAGCCAAGGGAGCGGAGAGACCCAGTACTTC. This encodes CASSQGSGETQYF.

This chain uses TRBV7-8 with TRBJ1-1, with D maybe TRBD1 (5 bases). The CDR3 runs 13 residues. V was shortened by 1 base and J by 9 bases, with 12 bases between the two germline ends. Per the germline V gene, CDR1 is SGHVS and CDR2 is FQNEAQ. CDR3 in DNA: TGTGCCAGCAGCTTAGGGGCAGGGTGGAAAGCTTTCTTT. Encoded protein: CASSLGAGWKAFF. The entire variable domain, with the rest obtained from reference TRBV7-8 and TRBJ1-1, is as follows: GAGVSQSPRYKVAKRGQDVALRCDPISGHVSLFWYQQALGQGPEFLTYFQNEAQLDKSGLPSDRFFAERPEGSVSTLKIQRTQQEDSAVYLCASSLGAGWKAFFGQGTRLTVV.

The chain links TRBV14 to TRBJ1-2, with D tentatively TRBD1 (5 bases). The CDR3 totals 13 residues. Between the trimmed V and J ends, which lost 1 base and 4 bases, there was a span of 7 bases. CDR1 is SGHDN, CDR2 FVKESK, per germline. The CDR3 protein is CASSQGDFYGYTF. The CDR3 DNA sequence: TGTGCCAGCAGCCAAGGGGACTTCTATGGCTACACCTTC.

Here the CDR3 reads CASSRTSGYEQYF. The CDR3, as DNA: TGCGCCAGCAGCAGGACTAGCGGCTACGAGCAGTACTTC. This chain links TRBV10-2 with TRBJ2-7; 10 bases line up with TRBD2. CDR3 length: 13 residues. CDR1 is WSHSY and CDR2 is SAAADI in the germline V gene. Trimming removed 6 bases from V and 3 bases from J; junction bases left unmatched: 2.

The chain carries TRBV24-1 and TRBJ1-5; a possible D gene is TRBD1 (6 bases). With 12 bases removed from V and 1 base from J, the gap between germline ends came to 15 bases. Germline assignment: CDR1 KGHDR and CDR2 SFDVKD. The CDR3 runs 14 residues. In nucleotides, the CDR3 is TGTGCCTCAGTACAGGGCCCCAGCAATCAGCCCCAGCATTTT. Residues: CASVQGPSNQPQHF.

Here the CDR3 reads CASRPGVPGELFF. CDR3 nucleotides: TGTGCCAGCAGGCCAGGGGTTCCCGGGGAGCTGTTTTTT. V is TRBV27 and J is TRBJ2-2; D is perhaps TRBD1 (6 bases). Per germline, CDR1 MNHEY and CDR2 SMNVEV (reference sequence). Trimming removed 6 bases at V and 6 bases at J, with 11 bases between. This CDR3 region has 13 residues.